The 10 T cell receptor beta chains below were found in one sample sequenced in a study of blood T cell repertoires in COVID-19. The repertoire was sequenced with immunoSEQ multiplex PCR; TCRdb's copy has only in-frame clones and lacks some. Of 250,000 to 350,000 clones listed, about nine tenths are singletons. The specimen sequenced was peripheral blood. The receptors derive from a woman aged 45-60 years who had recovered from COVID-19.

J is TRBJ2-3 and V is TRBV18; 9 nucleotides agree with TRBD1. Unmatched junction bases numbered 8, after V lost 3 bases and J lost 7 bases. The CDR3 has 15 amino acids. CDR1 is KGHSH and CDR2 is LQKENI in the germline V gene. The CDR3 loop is CASSPNRQGGHTQYF. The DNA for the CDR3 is TGTGCCAGCTCACCCAATAGACAGGGGGGACATACGCAGTATTTT.

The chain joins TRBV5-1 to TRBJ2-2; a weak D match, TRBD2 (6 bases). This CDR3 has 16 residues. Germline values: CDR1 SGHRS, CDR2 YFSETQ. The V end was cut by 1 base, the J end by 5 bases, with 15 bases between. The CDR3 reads CASSLHLALGTGELFF. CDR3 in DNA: TGCGCCAGCAGCTTGCATCTAGCGCTGGGGACCGGGGAGCTGTTTTTT.

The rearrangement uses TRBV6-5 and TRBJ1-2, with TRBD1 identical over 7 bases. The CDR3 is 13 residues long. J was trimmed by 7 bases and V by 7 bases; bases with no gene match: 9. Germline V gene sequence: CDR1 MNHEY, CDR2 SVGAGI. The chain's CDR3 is CASKFDRESGYTF. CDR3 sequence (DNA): TGTGCCAGCAAGTTCGACAGGGAGAGTGGCTACACCTTC.

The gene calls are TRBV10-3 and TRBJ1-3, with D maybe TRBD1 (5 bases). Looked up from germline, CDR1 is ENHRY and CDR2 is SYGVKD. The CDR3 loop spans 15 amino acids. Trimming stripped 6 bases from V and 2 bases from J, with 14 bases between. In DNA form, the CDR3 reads TGTGCCATCAGCGCAGGGATCAGCCCTGGAAACACCATATATTTT. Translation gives CAISAGISPGNTIYF.

In DNA, the CDR3 is TGTGCCAGCAGCCCCCTTGGGTACCAGAGGGATGAGCAGTTCTTC. It translates to CASSPLGYQRDEQFF. The chain has TRBV7-3 and TRBJ2-1; maybe TRBD2 (5 bases). Trimming took 5 bases from V and 8 from J, leaving 19 bases between them. The CDR3 loop spans 15 amino acids. Germline CDR1 reads SGHTA; CDR2 reads FQGTGA.

The CDR3 protein is CASSLLRETPYNEQFF. CDR3 DNA: TGTGCCAGCAGCTTATTACGTGAGACACCGTACAATGAGCAGTTCTTC. The gene calls are TRBV7-2 and TRBJ2-1; no definite D call. Germline V gives CDR1 SGHTA, CDR2 FQGNSA. The CDR3 is 16 amino acids. V was clipped by 2 bases and J by 4 bases, with 15 bases between them.

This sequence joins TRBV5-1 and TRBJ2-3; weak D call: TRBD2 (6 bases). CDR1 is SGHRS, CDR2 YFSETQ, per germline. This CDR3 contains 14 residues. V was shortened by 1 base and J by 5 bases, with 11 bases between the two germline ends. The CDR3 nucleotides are TGCGCCAGCAGCTTGTGGGCCGGGGGAGATACGCAGTATTTT. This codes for CASSLWAGGDTQYF.

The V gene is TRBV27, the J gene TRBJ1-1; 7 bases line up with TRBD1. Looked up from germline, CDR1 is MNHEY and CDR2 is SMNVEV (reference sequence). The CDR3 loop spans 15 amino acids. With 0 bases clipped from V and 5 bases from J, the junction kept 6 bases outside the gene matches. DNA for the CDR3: TGTGCCAGCAGTTTATCGGTAGCAGGGGGGACTGAAGCTTTCTTT. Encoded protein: CASSLSVAGGTEAFF.

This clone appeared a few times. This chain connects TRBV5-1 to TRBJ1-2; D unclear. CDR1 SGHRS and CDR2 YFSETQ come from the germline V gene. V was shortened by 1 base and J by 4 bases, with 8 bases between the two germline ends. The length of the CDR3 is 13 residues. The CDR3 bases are TGCGCCAGCAGCTTGACGACAAGCTATGGCTACACCTTC. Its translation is CASSLTTSYGYTF.

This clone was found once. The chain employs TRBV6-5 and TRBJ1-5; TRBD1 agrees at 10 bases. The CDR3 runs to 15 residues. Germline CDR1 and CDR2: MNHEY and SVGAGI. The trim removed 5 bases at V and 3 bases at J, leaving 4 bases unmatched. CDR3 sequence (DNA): TGTGCCAGCAGTCGGGGACAGGGGAACAATCAGCCCCAGCATTTT. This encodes CASSRGQGNNQPQHF.